This is a list of T cell receptor beta chains from one sample in a study of OX40 agonist ivuxolimab in advanced cancers. The protocol was immunoSEQ multiplex PCR, while the TCRdb copy is restricted to in-frame clones and leaves out a portion. The data hold 85,000 to 100,000 clones, with about 91% observed a single time. The sample consisted of CD4+ or CD8+ T cells sorted from blood, taken in a trial of the OX40 agonist ivuxolimab. The receptors shown here come from an adult with an advanced solid tumor such as melanoma, head and neck, liver or kidney cancer. Both conserved end residues are part of each CDR3. D genes are given only for firm matches. Where a row states a size, it is once, few, many or the class of an expanded clone; other rows omit it.

TRBJ2-7 | once | TRBV6-5 | NA | TGTGCCAGCAGTTCCTCTCCCTCCGGGACGCCGTACGAGCAGTACTTC | CASSSSPSGTPYEQYF
TRBJ2-7 | NA | TRBV5-5 | NA | TGTGCCAGCAGCTTGGCCGGACAGAGAACCTACGAGCAGTACTTC | CASSLAGQRTYEQYF
TRBJ2-7 | NA | TRBV29-1 | TRBD2 | TGCAGCGGGGGGCCACGGGGGCTAGCGGGAGGGCCCCCCTACGAGCAGTACTTC | CSGGPRGLAGGPPYEQYF
TRBJ2-1 | NA | TRBV6-5 | NA | TGTGCCAGCAGCCTAAGGAATGAGCAGTTCTTC | CASSLRNEQFF
TRBJ2-2 | NA | TRBV28 | NA | TGTGCCAGCAGTTTACAGGGGCACTACACCGGGGAGCTGTTTTTT | CASSLQGHYTGELFF
TRBJ1-1 | NA | TRBV30 | NA | TGTGCCTGGAGCGTTAGCAGGAACACTGAAGCTTTCTTT | CAWSVSRNTEAFF
TRBJ2-3 | NA | TRBV7-2 | NA | TGTGCCAGCAGCTTACGGGCTACGCAGTATTTT | CASSLRATQYF
TRBJ1-3 | NA | TRBV9 | NA | TGTGCCAGCAGCGTAACCCCCGAGACGGTAGGGATATTCTCTGGAAACACCATATATTTT | CASSVTPETVGIFSGNTIYF
TRBJ2-1 | NA | TRBV9 | TRBD1 | TGTGCCAGCAGCGTAGCCCCTTCCCGGGACAGTAACAATGAGCAGTTCTTC | CASSVAPSRDSNNEQFF
TRBJ1-4 | NA | TRBV19 | NA | TGTGCCAGTAGTCAGAACAGCGAAAAACTGTTTTTT | CASSQNSEKLFF
TRBJ2-1 | few | TRBV25-1 | NA | TGTGCCAGCAGTGAATGGGGACAACCCAGGGGGGATGAGCAGTTCTTC | CASSEWGQPRGDEQFF
TRBJ1-1 | few | TRBV28 | NA | TGTGCCAGCAGTTTGCATGGAGGATCGAACACTGAAGCTTTCTTT | CASSLHGGSNTEAFF
TRBJ2-7 | NA | TRBV7-9 | TRBD1 | TGTGCCAGCAGCTTAGCAGGGGGCTCAACCTACGAGCAGTACTTC | CASSLAGGSTYEQYF
TRBJ1-1 | NA | TRBV18 | NA | TGTGCCAGCTCATCTGACAGGAACACTGAAGCTTTCTTT | CASSSDRNTEAFF
TRBJ2-1 | NA | TRBV19 | TRBD2 | TGTGCCAGTAGTTCAGGACTAGCTGTTTACAATGAGCAGTTCTTC | CASSSGLAVYNEQFF
TRBJ2-1 | NA | TRBV6-1 | NA | TGTGCCAGCAGTGTAAGGCCCCCGGGGTCCTACAATGAGCAGTTCTTC | CASSVRPPGSYNEQFF
TRBJ2-7 | NA | TRBV27 | NA | TGTGCCAGCAGTCTCCGACGGGCGCAGAACGAGCAGTACTTC | CASSLRRAQNEQYF